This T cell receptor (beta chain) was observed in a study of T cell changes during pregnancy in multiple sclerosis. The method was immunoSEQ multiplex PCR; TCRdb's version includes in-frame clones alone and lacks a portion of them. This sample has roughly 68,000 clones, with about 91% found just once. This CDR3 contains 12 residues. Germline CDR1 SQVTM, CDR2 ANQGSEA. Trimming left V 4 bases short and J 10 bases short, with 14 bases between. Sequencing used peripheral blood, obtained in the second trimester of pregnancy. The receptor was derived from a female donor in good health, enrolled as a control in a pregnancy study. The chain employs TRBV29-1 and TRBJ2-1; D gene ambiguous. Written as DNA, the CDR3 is TGCAGCGTTGCTAGGATTAAGGCGGAGCAGTTCTTC. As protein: CSVARIKAEQFF.